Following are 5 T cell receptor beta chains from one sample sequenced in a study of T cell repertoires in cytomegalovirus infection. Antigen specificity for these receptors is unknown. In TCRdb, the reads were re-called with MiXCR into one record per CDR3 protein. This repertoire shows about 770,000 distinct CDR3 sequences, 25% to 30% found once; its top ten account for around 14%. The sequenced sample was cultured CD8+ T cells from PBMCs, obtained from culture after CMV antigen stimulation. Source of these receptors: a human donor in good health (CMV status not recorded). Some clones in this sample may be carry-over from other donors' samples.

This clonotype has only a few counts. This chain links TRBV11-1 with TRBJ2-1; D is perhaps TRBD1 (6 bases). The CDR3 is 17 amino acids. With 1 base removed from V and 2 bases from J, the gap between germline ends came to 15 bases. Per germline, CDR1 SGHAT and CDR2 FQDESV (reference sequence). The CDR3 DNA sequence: TGTGCCAGCAGCTTAGAAGGGGGACCATTCCCCTACAATGAGCAGTTCTTC. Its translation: CASSLEGGPFPYNEQFF.

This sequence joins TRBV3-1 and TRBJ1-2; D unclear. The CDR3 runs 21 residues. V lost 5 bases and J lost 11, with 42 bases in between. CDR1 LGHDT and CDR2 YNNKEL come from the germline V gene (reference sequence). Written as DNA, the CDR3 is TGTGCCAGCAGCTCCCCGTCAATAGGGCGTAACTCATTTTGGCCCTTACCGGGTTACACCTTC. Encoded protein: CASSSPSIGRNSFWPLPGYTF.

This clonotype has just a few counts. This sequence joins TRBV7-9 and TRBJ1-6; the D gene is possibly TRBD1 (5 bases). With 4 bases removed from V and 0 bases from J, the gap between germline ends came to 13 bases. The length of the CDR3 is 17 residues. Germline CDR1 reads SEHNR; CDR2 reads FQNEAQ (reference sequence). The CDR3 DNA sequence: TGTGCCAGCAGCTCCCGGGACCTGAGCTCCTATAATTCACCCCTCCACTTT. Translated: CASSSRDLSSYNSPLHF.

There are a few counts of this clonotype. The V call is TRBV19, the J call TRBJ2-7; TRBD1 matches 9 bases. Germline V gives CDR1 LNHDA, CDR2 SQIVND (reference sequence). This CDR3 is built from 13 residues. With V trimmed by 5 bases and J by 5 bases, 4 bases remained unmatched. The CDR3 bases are TGTGCCAGTAGTCCGGGACAGGGACACGAGCAGTACTTC. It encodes CASSPGQGHEQYF.

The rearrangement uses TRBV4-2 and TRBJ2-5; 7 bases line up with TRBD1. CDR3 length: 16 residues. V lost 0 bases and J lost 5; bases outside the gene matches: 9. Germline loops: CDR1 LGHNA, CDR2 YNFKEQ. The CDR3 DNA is TGTGCCAGCAGCCAAGATTGGTCGGCCAGGGGGGAGACCCAGTACTTC. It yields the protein CASSQDWSARGETQYF.